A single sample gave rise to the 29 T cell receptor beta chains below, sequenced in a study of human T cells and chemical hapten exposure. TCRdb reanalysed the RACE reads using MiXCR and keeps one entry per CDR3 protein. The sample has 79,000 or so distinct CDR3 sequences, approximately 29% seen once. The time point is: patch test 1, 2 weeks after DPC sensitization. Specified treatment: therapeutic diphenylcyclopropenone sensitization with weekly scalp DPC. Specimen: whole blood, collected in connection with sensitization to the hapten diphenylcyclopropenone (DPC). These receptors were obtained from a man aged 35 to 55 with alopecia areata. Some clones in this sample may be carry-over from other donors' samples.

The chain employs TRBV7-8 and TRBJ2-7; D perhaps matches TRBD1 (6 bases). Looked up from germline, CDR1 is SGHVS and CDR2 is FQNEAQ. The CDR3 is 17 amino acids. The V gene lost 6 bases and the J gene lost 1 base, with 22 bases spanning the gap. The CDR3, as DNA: TGTGCCAGCAGTCCAGCGGATTGGGGACATCCATCCTACGAGCAGTACTTC. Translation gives CASSPADWGHPSYEQYF.

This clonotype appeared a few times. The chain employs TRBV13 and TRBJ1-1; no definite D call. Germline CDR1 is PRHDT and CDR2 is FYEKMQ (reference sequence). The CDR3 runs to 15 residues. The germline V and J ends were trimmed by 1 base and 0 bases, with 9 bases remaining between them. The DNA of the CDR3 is TGTGCCAGCAGCTTAGAACCGGGGATGAACACTGAAGCTTTCTTT. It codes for CASSLEPGMNTEAFF.

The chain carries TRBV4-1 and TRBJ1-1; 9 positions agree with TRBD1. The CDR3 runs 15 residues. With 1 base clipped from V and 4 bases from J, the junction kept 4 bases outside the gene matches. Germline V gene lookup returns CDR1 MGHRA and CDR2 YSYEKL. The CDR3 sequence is CASSQAQGAPTEAFF. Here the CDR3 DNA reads TGCGCCAGCAGCCAAGCACAGGGGGCGCCCACTGAAGCTTTCTTT.

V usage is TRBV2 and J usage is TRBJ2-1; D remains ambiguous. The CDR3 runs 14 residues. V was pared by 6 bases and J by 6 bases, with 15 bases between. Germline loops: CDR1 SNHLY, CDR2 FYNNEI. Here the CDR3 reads CASRLVGFGNEQFF. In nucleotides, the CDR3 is TGTGCCAGCAGACTGGTGGGGTTTGGCAATGAGCAGTTCTTC.

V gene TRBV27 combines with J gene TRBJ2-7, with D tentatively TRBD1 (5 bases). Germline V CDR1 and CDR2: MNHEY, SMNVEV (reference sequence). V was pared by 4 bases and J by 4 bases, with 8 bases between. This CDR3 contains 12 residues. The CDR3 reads CASSSQGYEQYF. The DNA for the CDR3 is TGTGCCAGCAGTTCTCAGGGTTACGAGCAGTACTTC.

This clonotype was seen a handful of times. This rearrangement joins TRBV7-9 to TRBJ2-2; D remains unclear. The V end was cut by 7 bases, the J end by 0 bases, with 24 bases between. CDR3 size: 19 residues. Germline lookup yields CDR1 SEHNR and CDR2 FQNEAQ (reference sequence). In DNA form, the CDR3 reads TGTGCCAGCACCCTAGGAGAGGCAGGACCCTCTACGAACACCGGGGAGCTGTTTTTT. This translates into CASTLGEAGPSTNTGELFF.

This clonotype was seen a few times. The CDR3 DNA reads as TGTGCCAGCACCCGACCCCCCCTCTCCTTGAACACTGAAGCTTTCTTT. Translating it yields CASTRPPLSLNTEAFF. The J gene is TRBJ1-1, the V gene TRBV6-2 or TRBV6-3; D unresolved. The CDR3 is 16 residues long. CDR1 MNHEY and CDR2 SVGEGT come from the germline V gene. V lost 7 bases, J lost 0 bases, and 18 bases lay in between.

CDR3 nucleotide sequence: TGCAGTGCTAGAGAGCGGGGGGCGAGCTTTCGCAATCAGCCCCAGCATTTT. Amino acids: CSARERGASFRNQPQHF. The J gene is TRBJ1-5, the V gene TRBV20-1; D may be TRBD1 (6 bases). The V end lost 0 bases, the J end lost 2 bases, and 17 bases lay between the germline ends. CDR1 is DFQATT and CDR2 is SNEGSKA in the germline V gene (reference sequence). This CDR3 is 17 amino acids long.

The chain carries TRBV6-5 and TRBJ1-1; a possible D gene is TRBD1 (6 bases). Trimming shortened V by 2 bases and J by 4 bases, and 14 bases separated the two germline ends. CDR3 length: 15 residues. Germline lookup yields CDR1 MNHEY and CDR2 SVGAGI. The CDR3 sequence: CASSYGRGCRTEAFF. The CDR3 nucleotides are TGTGCCAGCAGTTACGGCAGGGGTTGTCGCACTGAAGCTTTCTTT.

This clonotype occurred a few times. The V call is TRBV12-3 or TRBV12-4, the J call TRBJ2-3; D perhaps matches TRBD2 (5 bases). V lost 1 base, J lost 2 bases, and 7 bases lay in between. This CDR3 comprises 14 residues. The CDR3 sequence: CASSLDGITDTQYF. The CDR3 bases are TGTGCCAGCAGTTTAGACGGGATCACAGATACGCAGTATTTT.

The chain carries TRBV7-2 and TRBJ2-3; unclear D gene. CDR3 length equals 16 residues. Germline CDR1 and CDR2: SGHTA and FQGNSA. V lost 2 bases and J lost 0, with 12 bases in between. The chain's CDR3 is CASSLRAVLSTDTQYF. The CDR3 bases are TGTGCCAGCAGCTTAAGGGCAGTCTTGAGCACAGATACGCAGTATTTT.

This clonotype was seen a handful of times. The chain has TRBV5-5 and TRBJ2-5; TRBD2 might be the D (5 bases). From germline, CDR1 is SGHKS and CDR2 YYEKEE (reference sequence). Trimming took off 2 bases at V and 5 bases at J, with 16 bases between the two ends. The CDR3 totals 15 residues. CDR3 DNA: TGTGCCAGCAGCTTCAGCATCCGACCGGGGGAGACCCAGTACTTC. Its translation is CASSFSIRPGETQYF.

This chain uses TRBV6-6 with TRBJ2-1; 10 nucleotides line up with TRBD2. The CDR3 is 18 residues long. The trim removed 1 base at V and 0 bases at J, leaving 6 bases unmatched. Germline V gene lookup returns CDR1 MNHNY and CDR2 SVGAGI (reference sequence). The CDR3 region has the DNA TGTGCCAGCAGTTACTTAGCGGGAGGCCCTAGCTCCTACAATGAGCAGTTCTTC. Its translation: CASSYLAGGPSSYNEQFF.

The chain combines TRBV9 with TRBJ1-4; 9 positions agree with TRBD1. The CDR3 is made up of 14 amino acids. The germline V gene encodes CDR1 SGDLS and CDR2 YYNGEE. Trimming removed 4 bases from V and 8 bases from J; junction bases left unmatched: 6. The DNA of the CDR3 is TGTGCCAGCAGCCGGGACACAGGGGGCGAAAAACTGTTTTTT. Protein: CASSRDTGGEKLFF.

CDR3 DNA sequence: TGTGCCACCAGTGATCCGGGACAGGAAAAGCCCCAGCATTTT. Residues: CATSDPGQEKPQHF. The J gene is TRBJ1-5, the V gene TRBV24-1; 8 bases match TRBD1. Looked up from germline, CDR1 is KGHDR and CDR2 is SFDVKD. J gave up 8 bases and V 3 bases, and 5 bases lay outside the gene matches. CDR3 length: 14 residues.

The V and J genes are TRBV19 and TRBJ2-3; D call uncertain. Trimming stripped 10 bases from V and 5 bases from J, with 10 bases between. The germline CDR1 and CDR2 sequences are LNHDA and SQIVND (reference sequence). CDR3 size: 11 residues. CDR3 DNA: TGTGCCACCAATGTTGGAGATACGCAGTATTTT. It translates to CATNVGDTQYF.

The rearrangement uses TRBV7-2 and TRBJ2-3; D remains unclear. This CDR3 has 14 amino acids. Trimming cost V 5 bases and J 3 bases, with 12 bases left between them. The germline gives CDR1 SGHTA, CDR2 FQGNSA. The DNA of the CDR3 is TGTGCCAGCAGCGGGCGCGATGGGACAGATACGCAGTATTTT. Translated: CASSGRDGTDTQYF. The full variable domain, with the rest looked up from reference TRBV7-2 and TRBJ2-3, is GAGVSQSPSNKVTEKGKDVELRCDPISGHTALYWYRQSLGQGLEFLIYFQGNSAPDKSGLPSDRFSAERTGGSVSTLTIQRTQQEDSAVYLCASSGRDGTDTQYFGPGTRLTVL.

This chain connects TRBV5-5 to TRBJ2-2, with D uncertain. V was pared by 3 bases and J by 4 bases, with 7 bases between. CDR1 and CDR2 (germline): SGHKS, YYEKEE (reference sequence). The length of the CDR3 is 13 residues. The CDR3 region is CASSWRGTGELFF. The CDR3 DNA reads TGTGCCAGCAGCTGGCGCGGCACCGGGGAGCTGTTTTTT.

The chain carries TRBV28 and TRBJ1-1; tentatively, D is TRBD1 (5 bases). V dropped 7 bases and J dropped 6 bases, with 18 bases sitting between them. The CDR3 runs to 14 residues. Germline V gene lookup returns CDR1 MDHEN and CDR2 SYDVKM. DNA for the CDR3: TGTGCCAGCATAAAAGGGGCCCTGGGCGCTGAAGCTTTCTTT. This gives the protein CASIKGALGAEAFF.

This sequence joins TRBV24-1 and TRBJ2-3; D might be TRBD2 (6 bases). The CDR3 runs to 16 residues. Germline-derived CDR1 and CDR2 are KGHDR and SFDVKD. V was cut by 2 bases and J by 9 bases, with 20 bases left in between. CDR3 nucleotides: TGTGCCACCAGTGATTCTCCCGGGACTGCCACAGGAACGCAGTATTTT. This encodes CATSDSPGTATGTQYF.

The CDR3 DNA reads TGTGCCACCAGCAGAGATATTAGCGGAAACATTCAGTACTTC. This translates into CATSRDISGNIQYF. The rearrangement links TRBV15 to TRBJ2-4; D might be TRBD2 (6 bases). Germline values: CDR1 LNHNV, CDR2 YYDKDF (reference sequence). The CDR3 totals 14 residues. Between the trimmed V and J ends, which lost 0 bases and 6 bases, there was a span of 9 bases.

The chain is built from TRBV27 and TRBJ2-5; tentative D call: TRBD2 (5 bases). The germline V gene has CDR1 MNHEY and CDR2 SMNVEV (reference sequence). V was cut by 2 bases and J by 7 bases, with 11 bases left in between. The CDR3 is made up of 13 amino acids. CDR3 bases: TGTGCCAGCAGTTTAAGACGGGATGGGACCCAGTACTTC. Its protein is CASSLRRDGTQYF.

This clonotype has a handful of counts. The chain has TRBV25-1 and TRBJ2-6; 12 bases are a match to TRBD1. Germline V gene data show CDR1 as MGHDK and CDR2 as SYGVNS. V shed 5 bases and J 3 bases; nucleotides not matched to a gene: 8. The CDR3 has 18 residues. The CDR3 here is CASSPQGQGAVGANVLTF. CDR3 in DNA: TGTGCCAGCAGTCCTCAGGGACAGGGGGCGGTTGGGGCCAACGTCCTGACTTTC.

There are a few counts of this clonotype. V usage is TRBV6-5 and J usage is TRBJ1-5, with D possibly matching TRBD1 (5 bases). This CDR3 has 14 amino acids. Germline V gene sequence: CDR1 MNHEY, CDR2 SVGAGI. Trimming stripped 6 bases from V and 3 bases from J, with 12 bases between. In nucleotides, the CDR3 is TGTGCCAGCAGCTCAAGACAGCACAATCAGCCCCAGCATTTT. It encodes CASSSRQHNQPQHF.

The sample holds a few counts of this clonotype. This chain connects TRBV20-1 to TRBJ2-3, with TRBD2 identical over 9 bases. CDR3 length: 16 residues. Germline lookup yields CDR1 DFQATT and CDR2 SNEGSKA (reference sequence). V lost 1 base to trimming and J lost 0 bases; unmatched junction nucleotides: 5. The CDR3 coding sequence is TGCAGTGCTAGAGTCCCGACTAGCGGAAGCACAGATACGCAGTATTTT. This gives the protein CSARVPTSGSTDTQYF.

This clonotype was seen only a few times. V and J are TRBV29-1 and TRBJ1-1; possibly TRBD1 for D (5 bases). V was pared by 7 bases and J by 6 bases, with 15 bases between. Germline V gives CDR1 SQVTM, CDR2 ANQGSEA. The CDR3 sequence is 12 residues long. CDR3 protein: CSAHVVGAEAFF. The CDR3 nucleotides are TGCAGCGCCCATGTAGTGGGGGCTGAAGCTTTCTTT. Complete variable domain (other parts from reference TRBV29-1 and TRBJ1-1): SAVISQKPSRDICQRGTSLTIQCQVDSQVTMMFWYRQQPGQSLTLIATANQGSEATYESGFVIDKFPISRPNLTFSTLTVSNMSPEDSSIYLCSAHVVGAEAFFGQGTRLTVV.

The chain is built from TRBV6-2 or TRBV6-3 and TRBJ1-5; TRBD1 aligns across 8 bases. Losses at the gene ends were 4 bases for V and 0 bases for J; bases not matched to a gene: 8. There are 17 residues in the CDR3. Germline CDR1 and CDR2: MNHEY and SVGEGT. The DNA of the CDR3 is TGTGCCAGCAGTTCGCCCGGGACAGGAATTAGCAATCAGCCCCAGCATTTT. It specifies CASSSPGTGISNQPQHF.

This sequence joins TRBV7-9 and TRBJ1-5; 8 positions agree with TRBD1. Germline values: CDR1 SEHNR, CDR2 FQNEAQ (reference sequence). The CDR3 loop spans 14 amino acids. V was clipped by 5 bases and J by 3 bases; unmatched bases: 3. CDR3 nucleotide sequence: TGTGCCAGCAGCAGACAGGGGCCCAATCAGCCCCAGCATTTT. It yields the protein CASSRQGPNQPQHF.

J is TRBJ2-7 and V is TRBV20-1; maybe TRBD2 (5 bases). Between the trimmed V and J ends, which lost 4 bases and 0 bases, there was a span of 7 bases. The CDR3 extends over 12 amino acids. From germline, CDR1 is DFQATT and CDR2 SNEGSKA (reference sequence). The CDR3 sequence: CSATDYSYEQYF. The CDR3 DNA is TGCAGTGCTACCGACTACTCCTACGAGCAGTACTTC.